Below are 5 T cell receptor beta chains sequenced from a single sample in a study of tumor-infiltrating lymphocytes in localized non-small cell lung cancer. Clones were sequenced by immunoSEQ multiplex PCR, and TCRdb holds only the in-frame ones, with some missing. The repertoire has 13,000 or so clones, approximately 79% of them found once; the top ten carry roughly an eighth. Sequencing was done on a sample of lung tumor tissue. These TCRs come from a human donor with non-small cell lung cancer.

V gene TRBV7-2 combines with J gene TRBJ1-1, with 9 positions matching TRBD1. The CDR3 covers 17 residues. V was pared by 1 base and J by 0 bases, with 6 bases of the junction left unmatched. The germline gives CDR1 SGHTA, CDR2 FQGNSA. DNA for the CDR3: TGTGCCAGCAGCTTAGTTGGGACAGGGCCCTTGAACACTGAAGCTTTCTTT. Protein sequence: CASSLVGTGPLNTEAFF.

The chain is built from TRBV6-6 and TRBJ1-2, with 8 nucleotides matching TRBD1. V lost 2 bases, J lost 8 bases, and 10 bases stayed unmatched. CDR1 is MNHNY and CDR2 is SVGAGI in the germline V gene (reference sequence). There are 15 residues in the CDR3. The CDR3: CASSYGTGEGGGYTF. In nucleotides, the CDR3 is TGTGCCAGCAGTTACGGGACAGGAGAAGGAGGAGGCTACACCTTC.

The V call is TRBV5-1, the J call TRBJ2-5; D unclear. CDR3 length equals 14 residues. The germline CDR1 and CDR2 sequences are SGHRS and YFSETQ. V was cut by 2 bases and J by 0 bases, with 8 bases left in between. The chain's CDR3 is CASSFLGYQETQYF. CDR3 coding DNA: TGCGCCAGCAGCTTCCTGGGGTACCAAGAGACCCAGTACTTC.

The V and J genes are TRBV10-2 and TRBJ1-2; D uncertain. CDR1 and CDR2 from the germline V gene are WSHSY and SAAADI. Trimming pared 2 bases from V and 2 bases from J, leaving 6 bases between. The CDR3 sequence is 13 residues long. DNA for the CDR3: TGCGCCAGCAGTGAGACCTCCAACTATGGCTACACCTTC. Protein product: CASSETSNYGYTF.

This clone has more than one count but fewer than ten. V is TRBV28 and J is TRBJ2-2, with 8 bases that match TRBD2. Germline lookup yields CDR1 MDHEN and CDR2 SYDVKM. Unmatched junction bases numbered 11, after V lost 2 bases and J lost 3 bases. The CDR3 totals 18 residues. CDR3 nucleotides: TGTGCCAGCAGTTTAGGGGGTAGCGGGATTGGGTACACCGGGGAGCTGTTTTTT. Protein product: CASSLGGSGIGYTGELFF.